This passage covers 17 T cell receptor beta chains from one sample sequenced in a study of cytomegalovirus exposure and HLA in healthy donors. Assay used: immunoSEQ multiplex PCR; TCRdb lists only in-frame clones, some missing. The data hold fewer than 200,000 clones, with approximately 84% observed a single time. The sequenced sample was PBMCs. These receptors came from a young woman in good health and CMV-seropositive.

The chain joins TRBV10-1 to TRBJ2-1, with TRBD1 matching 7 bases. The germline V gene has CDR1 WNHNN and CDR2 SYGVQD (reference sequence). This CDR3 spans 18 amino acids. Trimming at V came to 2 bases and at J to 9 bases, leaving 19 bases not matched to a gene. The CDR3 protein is CASSEPLAGGTQESEQFF. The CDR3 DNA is TGCGCCAGCAGTGAGCCGTTGGCAGGGGGAACTCAGGAGAGTGAGCAGTTCTTC.

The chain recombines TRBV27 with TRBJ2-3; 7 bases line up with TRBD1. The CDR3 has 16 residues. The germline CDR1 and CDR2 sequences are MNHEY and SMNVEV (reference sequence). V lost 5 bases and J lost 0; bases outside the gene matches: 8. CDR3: CASSTRQGSSTDTQYF. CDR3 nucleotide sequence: TGTGCCAGCAGTACCCGACAGGGCTCTAGCACAGATACGCAGTATTTT.

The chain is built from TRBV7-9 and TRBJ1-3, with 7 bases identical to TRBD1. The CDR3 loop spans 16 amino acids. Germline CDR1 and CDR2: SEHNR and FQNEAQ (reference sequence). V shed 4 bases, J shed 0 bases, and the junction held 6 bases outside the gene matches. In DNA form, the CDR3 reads TGTGCCAGCAGCTGGGGACAGCCAGTCTCTGGAAACACCATATATTTT. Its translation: CASSWGQPVSGNTIYF.

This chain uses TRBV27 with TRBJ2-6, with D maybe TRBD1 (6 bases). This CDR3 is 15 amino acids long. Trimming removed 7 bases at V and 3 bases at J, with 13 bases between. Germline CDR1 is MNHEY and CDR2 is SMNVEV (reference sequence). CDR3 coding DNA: TGTGCCAGCACTCTCCAGGGGTTTGGGGCCAACGTCCTGACTTTC. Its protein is CASTLQGFGANVLTF.

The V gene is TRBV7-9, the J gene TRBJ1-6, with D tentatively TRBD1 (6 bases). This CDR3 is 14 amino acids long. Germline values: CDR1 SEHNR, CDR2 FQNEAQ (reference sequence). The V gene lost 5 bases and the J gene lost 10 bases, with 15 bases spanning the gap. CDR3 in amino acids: CASSQDPGVSPLHF. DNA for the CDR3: TGTGCCAGCAGCCAAGACCCAGGGGTGTCACCCCTCCACTTT.

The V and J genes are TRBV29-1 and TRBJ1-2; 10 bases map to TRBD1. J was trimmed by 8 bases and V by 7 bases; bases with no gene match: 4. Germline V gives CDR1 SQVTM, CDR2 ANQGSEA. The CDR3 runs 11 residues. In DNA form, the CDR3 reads TGCAGCGGACAGGGGGCGGAGGGCTACACCTTC. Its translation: CSGQGAEGYTF.

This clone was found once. CDR3 protein: CASSARGVNTEAFF. In DNA form, the CDR3 reads TGTGCCAGTAGTGCACGGGGAGTTAACACTGAAGCTTTCTTT. The J gene is TRBJ1-1, the V gene TRBV19; D is unclear. This CDR3 is 14 amino acids long. The V gene lost 5 bases and the J gene lost 2 bases, with 12 bases spanning the gap. Germline CDR1 LNHDA, CDR2 SQIVND (reference sequence).

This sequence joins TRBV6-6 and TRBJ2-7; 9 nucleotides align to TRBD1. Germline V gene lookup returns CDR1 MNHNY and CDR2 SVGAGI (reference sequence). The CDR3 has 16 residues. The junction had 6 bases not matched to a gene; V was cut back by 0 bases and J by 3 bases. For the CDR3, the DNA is TGTGCCAGCAGTTACTCTTTCGGGACAGGGAGCTACGAGCAGTACTTC. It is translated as CASSYSFGTGSYEQYF.

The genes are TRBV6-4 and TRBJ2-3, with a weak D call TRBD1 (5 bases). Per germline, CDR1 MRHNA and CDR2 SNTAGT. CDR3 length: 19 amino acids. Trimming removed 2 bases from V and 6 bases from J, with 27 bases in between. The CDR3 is CASSDHIFLDKAPSDTQYF. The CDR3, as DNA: TGTGCCAGCAGTGACCATATTTTCCTGGACAAAGCACCTTCGGATACGCAGTATTTT.

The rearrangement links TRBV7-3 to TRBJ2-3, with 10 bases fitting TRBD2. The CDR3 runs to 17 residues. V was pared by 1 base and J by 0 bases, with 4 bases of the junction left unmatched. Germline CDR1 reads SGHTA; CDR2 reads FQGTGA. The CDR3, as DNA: TGTGCCAGCAGCTTAATTAGTAGCGGGGGGAGCACAGATACGCAGTATTTT. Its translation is CASSLISSGGSTDTQYF.

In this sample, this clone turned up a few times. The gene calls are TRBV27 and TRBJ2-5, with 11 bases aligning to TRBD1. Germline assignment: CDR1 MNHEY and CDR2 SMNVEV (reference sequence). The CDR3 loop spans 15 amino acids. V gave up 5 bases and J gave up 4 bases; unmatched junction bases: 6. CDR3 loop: CASSNTGTGGETQYF. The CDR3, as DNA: TGTGCCAGCAGTAACACCGGGACAGGGGGAGAGACCCAGTACTTC.

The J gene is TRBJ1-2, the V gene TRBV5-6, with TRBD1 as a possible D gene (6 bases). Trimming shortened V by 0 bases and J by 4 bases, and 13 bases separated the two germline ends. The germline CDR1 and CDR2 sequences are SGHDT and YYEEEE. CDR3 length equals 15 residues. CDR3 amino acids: CASSLEGVEIYGYTF. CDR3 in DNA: TGTGCCAGCAGCTTGGAGGGGGTAGAGATCTATGGCTACACCTTC.

The CDR3 nucleotides are TGTGCCAGTAGGGCCCAGGGAACTGGAAACACCATATATTTT. Protein: CASRAQGTGNTIYF. V gene TRBV19 combines with J gene TRBJ1-3; the D gene is possibly TRBD1 (5 bases). Germline values: CDR1 LNHDA, CDR2 SQIVND (reference sequence). The CDR3 consists of 14 residues. V lost 6 bases, J lost 2 bases, and 11 bases lay in between. Together with reference TRBV19 and TRBJ1-3, the CDR3 gives the full variable domain: DGGITQSPKYLFRKEGQNVTLSCEQNLNHDAMYWYRQDPGQGLRLIYYSQIVNDFQKGDIAEGYSVSREKKESFPLTVTSAQKNPTAFYLCASRAQGTGNTIYFGEGSWLTVV.

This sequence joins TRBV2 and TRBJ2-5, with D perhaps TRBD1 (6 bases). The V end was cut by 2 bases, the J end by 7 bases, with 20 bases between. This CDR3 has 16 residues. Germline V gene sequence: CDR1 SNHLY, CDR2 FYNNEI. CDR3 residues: CASSEWGRKEYGTQYF. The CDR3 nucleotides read TGTGCCAGCAGTGAATGGGGGCGAAAAGAGTATGGGACCCAGTACTTC.

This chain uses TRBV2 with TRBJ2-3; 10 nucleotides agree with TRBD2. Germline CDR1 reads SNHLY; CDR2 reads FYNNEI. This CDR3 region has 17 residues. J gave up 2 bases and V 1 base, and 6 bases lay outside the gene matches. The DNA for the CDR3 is TGTGCCAGCAGTGAAGATCCTAGCGGGGGATTCACAGATACGCAGTATTTT. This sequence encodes CASSEDPSGGFTDTQYF.

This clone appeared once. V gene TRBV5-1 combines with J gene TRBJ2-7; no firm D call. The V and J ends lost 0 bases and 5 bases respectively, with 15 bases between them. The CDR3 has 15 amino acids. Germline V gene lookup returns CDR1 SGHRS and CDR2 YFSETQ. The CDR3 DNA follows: TGCGCCAGCAGCTTGGCCAGCGTTTCGGCAGACGAGCAGTACTTC. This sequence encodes CASSLASVSADEQYF.

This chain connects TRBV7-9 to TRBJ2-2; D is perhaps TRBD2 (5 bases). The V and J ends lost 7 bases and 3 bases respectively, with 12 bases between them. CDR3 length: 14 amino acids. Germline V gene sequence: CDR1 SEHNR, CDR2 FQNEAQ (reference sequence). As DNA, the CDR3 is TGTGCCAGCAATCACCTCGGGGACACCGGGGAGCTGTTTTTT. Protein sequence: CASNHLGDTGELFF.